The count of the clone carrying this T cell receptor beta chain is one. The CDR3 sequence is 14 residues long. Looked up from germline, CDR1 is SGHDT and CDR2 is YYEEEE. The V end lost 5 bases, the J end lost 4 bases, and 14 bases lay between the germline ends. Only in-frame clones appear in the TCRdb table, and some are missing; sequencing was by immunoSEQ multiplex PCR. The sample contains 90,000 to 150,000 clones, around 87% of which appear only once. This sample was included in a study of cytomegalovirus exposure and HLA in healthy donors. The clonotype was recovered from a young woman in good health and CMV-seropositive. The gene calls are TRBV5-6 and TRBJ2-3, with D perhaps TRBD1 (6 bases). The sequenced material came from PBMCs. For the CDR3, the DNA is TGTGCCAGCAGAAGTGGGACAATCGCAGATACGCAGTATTTT. Its protein product is CASRSGTIADTQYF.